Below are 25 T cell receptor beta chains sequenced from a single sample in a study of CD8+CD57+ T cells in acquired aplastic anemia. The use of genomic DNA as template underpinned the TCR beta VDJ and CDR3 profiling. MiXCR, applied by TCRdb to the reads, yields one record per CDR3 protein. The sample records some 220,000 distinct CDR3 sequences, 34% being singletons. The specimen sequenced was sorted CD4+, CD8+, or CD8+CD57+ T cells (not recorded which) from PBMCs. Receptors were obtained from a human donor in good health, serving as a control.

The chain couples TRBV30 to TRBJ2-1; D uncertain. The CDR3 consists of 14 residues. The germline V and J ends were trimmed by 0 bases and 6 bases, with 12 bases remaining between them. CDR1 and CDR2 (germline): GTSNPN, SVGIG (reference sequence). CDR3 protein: CAWSVQWIGNEQFF. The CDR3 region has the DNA TGTGCCTGGAGTGTGCAGTGGATAGGCAATGAGCAGTTCTTC.

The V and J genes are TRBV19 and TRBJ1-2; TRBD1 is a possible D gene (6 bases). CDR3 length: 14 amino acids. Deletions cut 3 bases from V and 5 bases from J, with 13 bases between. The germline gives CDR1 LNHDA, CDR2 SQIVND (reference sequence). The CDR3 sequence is CASSIAGEVYGYTF. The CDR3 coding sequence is TGTGCCAGTAGTATCGCAGGGGAAGTGTATGGCTACACCTTC.

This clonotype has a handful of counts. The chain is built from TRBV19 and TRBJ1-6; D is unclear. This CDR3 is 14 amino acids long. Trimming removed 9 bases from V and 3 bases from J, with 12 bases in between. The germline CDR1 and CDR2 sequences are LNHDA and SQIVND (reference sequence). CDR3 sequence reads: CASNPGNYNSPLHF. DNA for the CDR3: TGTGCCAGCAACCCGGGGAACTATAATTCACCCCTCCACTTT.

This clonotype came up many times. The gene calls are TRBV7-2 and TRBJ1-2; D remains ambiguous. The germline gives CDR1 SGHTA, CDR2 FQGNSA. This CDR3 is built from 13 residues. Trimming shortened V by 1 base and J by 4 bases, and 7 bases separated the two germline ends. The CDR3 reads CASSLVVGYGYTF. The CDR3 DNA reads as TGTGCCAGCAGCTTAGTGGTCGGCTATGGCTACACCTTC.

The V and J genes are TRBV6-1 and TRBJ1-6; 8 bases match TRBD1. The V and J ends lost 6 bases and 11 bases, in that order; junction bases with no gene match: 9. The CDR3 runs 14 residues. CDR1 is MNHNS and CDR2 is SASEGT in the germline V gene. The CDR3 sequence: CASRPGQGRAPLHF. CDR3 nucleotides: TGTGCCAGCAGACCAGGACAGGGACGAGCACCCCTCCACTTT.

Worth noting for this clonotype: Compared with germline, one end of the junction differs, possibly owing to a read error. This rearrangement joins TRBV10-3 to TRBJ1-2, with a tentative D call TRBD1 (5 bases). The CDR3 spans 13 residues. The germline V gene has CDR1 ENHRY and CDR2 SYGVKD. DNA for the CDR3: TGTGCCACCAGTGCTAAGGGGTTCTATGGCTACACCTTC. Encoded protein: CATSAKGFYGYTF.

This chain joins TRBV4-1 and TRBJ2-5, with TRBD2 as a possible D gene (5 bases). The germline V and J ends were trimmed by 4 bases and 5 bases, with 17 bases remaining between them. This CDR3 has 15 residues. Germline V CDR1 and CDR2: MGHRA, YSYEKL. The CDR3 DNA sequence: TGCGCCAGCAGCCGGAGAGATCTGGGCGGGGAGACCCAGTACTTC. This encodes CASSRRDLGGETQYF.

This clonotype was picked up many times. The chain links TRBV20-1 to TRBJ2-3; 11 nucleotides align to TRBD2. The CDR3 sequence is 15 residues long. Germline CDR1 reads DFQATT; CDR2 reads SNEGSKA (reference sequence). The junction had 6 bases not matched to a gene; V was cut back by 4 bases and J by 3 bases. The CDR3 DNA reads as TGCAGTGCTACACAACTAGCGGGGGTGACAGATACGCAGTATTTT. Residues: CSATQLAGVTDTQYF.

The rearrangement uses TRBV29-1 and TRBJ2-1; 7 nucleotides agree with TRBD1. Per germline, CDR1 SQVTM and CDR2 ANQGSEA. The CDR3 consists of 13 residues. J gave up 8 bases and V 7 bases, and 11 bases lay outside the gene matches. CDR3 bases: TGCAGCGGAACCGGGACAGCTCTGGATGAGCAGTTCTTC. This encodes CSGTGTALDEQFF.

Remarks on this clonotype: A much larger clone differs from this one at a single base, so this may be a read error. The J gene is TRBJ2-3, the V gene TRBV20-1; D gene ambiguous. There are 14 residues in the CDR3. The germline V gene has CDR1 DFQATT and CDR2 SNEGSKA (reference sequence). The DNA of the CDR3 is TGCAGTGCTCCATGGTCGGGCAGAACATATACGCAGTGTTTT. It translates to CSAPWSGRTYTQCF.

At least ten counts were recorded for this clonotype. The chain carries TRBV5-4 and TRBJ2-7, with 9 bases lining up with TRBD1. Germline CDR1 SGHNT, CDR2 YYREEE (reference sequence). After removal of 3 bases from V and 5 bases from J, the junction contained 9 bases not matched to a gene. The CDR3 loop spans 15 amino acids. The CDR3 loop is CASSWGGDRAHEQYF. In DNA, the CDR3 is TGTGCCAGCAGCTGGGGAGGGGACAGGGCCCACGAGCAGTACTTC. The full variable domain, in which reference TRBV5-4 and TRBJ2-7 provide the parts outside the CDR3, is ETGVTQSPTHLIKTRGQQVTLRCSSQSGHNTVSWYQQALGQGPQFIFQYYREEENGRGNFPPRFSGLQFPNYSSELNVNALELDDSALYLCASSWGGDRAHEQYFGPGTRLTVT.

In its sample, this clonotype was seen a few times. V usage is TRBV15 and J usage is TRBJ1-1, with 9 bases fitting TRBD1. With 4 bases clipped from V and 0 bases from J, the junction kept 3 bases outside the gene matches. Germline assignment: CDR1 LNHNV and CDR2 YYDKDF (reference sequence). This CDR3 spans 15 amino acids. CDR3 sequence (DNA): TGTGCCACCAGCACTGGGACAGGGTTGAACACTGAAGCTTTCTTT. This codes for CATSTGTGLNTEAFF. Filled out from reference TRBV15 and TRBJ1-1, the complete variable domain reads DAMVIQNPRYQVTQFGKPVTLSCSQTLNHNVMYWYQQKSSQAPKLLFHYYDKDFNNEADTPDNFQSRRPNTSFCFLDIRSPGLGDTAMYLCATSTGTGLNTEAFFGQGTRLTVV.

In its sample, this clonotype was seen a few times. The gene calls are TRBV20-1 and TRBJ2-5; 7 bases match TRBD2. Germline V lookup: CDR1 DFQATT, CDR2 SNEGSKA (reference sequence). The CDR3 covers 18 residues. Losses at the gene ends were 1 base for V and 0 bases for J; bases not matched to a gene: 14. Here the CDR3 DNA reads TGCAGTGCTAGAGGGGGGGGGTTCGGCCACGGAAACCAAGAGACCCAGTACTTC. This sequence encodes CSARGGGFGHGNQETQYF.

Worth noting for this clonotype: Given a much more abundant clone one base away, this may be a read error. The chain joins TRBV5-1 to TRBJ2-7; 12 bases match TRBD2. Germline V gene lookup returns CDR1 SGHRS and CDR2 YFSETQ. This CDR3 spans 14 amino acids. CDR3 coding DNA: TGCCCCAGCAGTTCGACTAGCGGGAGCGACGAGCAGTACTTC. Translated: CPSSSTSGSDEQYF. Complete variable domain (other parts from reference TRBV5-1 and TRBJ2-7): KAGVTQTPRYLIKTRGQQVTLSCSPISGHRSVSWYQQTPGQGLQFLFEYFSETQRNKGNFPGRFSGRQFSNSRSEMNVSTLELGDSALYLCPSSSTSGSDEQYFGPGTRLTVT.

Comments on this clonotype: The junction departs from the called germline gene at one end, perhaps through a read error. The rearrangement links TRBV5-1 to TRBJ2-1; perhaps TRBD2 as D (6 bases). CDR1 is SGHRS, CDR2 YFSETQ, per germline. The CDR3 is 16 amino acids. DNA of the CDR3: TGCGCCAGCAGCATGAGCAGGGAGGACTCCTACGATGAGCAGTTCTTC. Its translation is CASSMSREDSYDEQFF.

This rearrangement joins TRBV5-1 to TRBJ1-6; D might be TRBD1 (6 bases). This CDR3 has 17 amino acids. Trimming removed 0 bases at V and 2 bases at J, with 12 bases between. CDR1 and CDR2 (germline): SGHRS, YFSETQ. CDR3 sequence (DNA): TGCGCCAGCAGCTTGGGGACAGCTATTGCCTATAATTCACCCCTCCACTTT. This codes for CASSLGTAIAYNSPLHF.

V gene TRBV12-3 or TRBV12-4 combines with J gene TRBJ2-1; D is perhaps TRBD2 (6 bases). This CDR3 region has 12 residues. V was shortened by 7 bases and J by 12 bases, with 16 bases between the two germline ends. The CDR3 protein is CASTWGETRQFF. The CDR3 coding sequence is TGTGCCAGCACCTGGGGGGAGACTAGGCAGTTCTTC.

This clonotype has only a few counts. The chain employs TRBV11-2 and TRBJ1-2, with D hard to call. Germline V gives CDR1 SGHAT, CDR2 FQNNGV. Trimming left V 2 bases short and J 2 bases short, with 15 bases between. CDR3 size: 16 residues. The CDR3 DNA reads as TGTGCCAGCAGCTTATCCCCCTTGAATGTCAACTATGGCTACACCTTC. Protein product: CASSLSPLNVNYGYTF. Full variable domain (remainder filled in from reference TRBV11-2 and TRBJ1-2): EAGVAQSPRYKIIEKRQSVAFWCNPISGHATLYWYQQILGQGPKLLIQFQNNGVVDDSQLPKDRFSAERLKGVDSTLKIQPAKLEDSAVYLCASSLSPLNVNYGYTFGSGTRLTVV.

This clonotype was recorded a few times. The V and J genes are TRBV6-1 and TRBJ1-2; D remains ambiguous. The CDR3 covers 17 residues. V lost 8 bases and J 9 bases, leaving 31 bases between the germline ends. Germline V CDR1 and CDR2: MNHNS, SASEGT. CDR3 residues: CASSPGPAPLTTSSYTF. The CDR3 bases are TGTGCCAGCTCCCCGGGCCCAGCTCCTCTTACTACTTCGAGCTACACCTTC.

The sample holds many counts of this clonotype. The CDR3 nucleotides read TGTGCCAGCAGCCAACAGAACACCGGGGAGCTGTTTTTT. It codes for CASSQQNTGELFF. The genes are TRBV7-2 and TRBJ2-2; no clear D. The CDR3 spans 13 residues. V lost 5 bases and J 1 base, leaving 5 bases between the germline ends. CDR1 is SGHTA and CDR2 is FQGNSA in the germline V gene.

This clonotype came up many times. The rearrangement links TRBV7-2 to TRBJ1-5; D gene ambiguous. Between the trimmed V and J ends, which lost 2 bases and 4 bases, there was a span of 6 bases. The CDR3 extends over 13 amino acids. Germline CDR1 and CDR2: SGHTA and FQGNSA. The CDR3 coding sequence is TGTGCCAGCAGCTTAATGGGGAATCAGCCCCAGCATTTT. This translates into CASSLMGNQPQHF.

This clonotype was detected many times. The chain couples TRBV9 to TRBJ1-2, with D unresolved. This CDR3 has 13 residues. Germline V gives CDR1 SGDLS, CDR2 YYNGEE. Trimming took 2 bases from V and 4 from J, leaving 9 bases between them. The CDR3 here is CASSVAPGYGYTF. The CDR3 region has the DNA TGTGCCAGCAGCGTTGCCCCGGGCTATGGCTACACCTTC.

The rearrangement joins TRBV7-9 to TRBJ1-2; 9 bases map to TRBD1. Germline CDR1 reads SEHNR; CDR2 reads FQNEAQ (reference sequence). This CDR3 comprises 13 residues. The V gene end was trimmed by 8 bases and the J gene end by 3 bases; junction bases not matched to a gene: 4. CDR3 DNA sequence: TGTGCCAGCGAGAGGACAGGGGACTATGGCTACACCTTC. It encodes CASERTGDYGYTF. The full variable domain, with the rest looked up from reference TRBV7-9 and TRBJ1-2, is DTGVSQNPRHKITKRGQNVTFRCDPISEHNRLYWYRQTLGQGPEFLTYFQNEAQLEKSRLLSDRFSAERPKGSFSTLEIQRTEQGDSAMYLCASERTGDYGYTFGSGTRLTVV.

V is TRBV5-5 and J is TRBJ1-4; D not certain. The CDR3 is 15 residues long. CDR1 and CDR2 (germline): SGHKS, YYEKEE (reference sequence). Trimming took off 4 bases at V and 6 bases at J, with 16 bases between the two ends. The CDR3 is CASSGRWPFDEKLFF. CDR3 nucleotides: TGTGCCAGCAGCGGCCGGTGGCCCTTCGATGAAAAACTGTTTTTT.

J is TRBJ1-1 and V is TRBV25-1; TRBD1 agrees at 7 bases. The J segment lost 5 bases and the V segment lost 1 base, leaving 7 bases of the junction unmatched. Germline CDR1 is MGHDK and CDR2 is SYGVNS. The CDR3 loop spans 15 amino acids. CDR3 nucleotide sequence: TGTGCCAGCAGTGAATTGGGTCAGGGGGGGACTGAAGCTTTCTTT. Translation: CASSELGQGGTEAFF.